This entry lists 9 T cell receptor beta chains sequenced from one sample in a study of shared clonotypes between healthy human individuals. This table comes from immunoSEQ multiplex PCR, and its TCRdb copy is limited to in-frame clones, with some not included. The data show just over 2,000,000 clones, about 95% seen once. Material for sequencing was naive CD4+ T cells sorted from blood. Subset of the sample: CD45RA+ positively selected. The origin of the receptors is a man between 18 and 29 years old in good health.

The chain links TRBV28 to TRBJ1-5, with D unresolved. Trimming shortened V by 3 bases and J by 2 bases, and 11 bases separated the two germline ends. The V gene's germline CDR1 is MDHEN and CDR2 SYDVKM. This CDR3 is built from 15 residues. The CDR3 spells CASSLSGNGNQPQHF. As DNA, the CDR3 is TGTGCCAGCAGTTTGTCGGGTAATGGCAATCAGCCCCAGCATTTT.

This chain joins TRBV7-6 and TRBJ1-2, with D uncertain. The germline V gene encodes CDR1 SGHVS and CDR2 FNYEAQ. Trimming pared 2 bases from V and 2 bases from J, leaving 3 bases between. The CDR3 consists of 12 residues. The CDR3 nucleotides read TGTGCCAGCAGCTTACCGAACTATGGCTACACCTTC. This translates into CASSLPNYGYTF.

The chain recombines TRBV7-9 with TRBJ1-1; 8 nucleotides align to TRBD1. Germline V gene lookup returns CDR1 SEHNR and CDR2 FQNEAQ (reference sequence). CDR3 length equals 15 residues. The V and J ends lost 2 bases and 8 bases, in that order; junction bases with no gene match: 10. The CDR3 is CASSLFRDRTTEAFF. The CDR3, as DNA: TGTGCCAGCAGCTTATTTCGGGACAGGACTACCGAAGCTTTCTTT. Complete variable domain (other parts from reference TRBV7-9 and TRBJ1-1): DTGVSQNPRHKITKRGQNVTFRCDPISEHNRLYWYRQTLGQGPEFLTYFQNEAQLEKSRLLSDRFSAERPKGSFSTLEIQRTEQGDSAMYLCASSLFRDRTTEAFFGQGTRLTVV.

Comment on this clone: This CDR3 is also generated by other DNA sequences in the sample. This chain uses TRBV10-3 with TRBJ1-4; 11 nucleotides line up with TRBD1. This CDR3 contains 13 residues. Germline values: CDR1 ENHRY, CDR2 SYGVKD. Trimming took 10 bases from V and 5 from J; bases not matched to a gene: 3. CDR3 coding DNA: TGTGCCACCGGGACAGGGGGAAATGAAAAACTGTTTTTT. This translates into CATGTGGNEKLFF.

The V and J genes are TRBV5-1 and TRBJ2-1; D not certain. Germline lookup yields CDR1 SGHRS and CDR2 YFSETQ. Trimming pared 7 bases from V and 0 bases from J, leaving 11 bases between. The CDR3 consists of 14 residues. The chain's CDR3 is CASAQESSYNEQFF. The CDR3 nucleotides read TGCGCCAGCGCCCAAGAGAGCTCCTACAATGAGCAGTTCTTC.

The J gene is TRBJ2-7, the V gene TRBV20-1, with 7 bases matching TRBD2. The CDR3 is made up of 11 amino acids. V was clipped by 5 bases and J by 6 bases; unmatched bases: 4. CDR1 and CDR2 from the germline V gene are DFQATT and SNEGSKA (reference sequence). CDR3 sequence (DNA): TGCAGTGCTGGGACGGGGGGCGAGCAGTACTTC. Translating gives CSAGTGGEQYF.

The chain carries TRBV7-9 and TRBJ1-2; D gene uncertain. With 1 base removed from V and 3 bases from J, the gap between germline ends came to 12 bases. Germline values: CDR1 SEHNR, CDR2 FQNEAQ (reference sequence). The CDR3 is made up of 15 amino acids. CDR3 in DNA: TGTGCCAGCAGCTTAGGTTTGCGGAGCTACTATGGCTACACCTTC. Translation gives CASSLGLRSYYGYTF.

The genes are TRBV5-6 and TRBJ2-6; the match to TRBD2 covers 7 bases. CDR1 is SGHDT and CDR2 is YYEEEE in the germline V gene. This CDR3 is built from 15 residues. V lost 6 bases and J lost 2; bases outside the gene matches: 5. Written as DNA, the CDR3 is TGTGCCAGCACCCCCGGGGGGACTGGGGCCAACGTCCTGACTTTC. Its translation: CASTPGGTGANVLTF.

The V and J genes are TRBV7-9 and TRBJ2-7, with D perhaps assigned TRBD1 or TRBD2 (5 bases each). In germline, CDR1 is SEHNR, CDR2 FQNEAQ (reference sequence). This CDR3 has 13 residues. Deletions cut 4 bases from V and 6 bases from J, with 13 bases between. This CDR3 is CASSSSGLPEQYF. CDR3 coding DNA: TGTGCCAGCAGCTCTTCGGGGCTGCCCGAGCAGTACTTC.